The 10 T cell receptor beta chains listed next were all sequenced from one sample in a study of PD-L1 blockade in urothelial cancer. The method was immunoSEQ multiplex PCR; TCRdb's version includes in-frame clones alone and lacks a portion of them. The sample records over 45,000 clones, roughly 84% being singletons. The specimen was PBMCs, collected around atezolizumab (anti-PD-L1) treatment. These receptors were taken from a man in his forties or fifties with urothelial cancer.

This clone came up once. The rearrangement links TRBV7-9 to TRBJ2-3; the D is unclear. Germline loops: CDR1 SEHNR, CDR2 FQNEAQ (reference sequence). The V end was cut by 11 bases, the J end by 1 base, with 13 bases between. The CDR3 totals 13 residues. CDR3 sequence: CAWARLGTDTQYF. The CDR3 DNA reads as TGTGCCTGGGCCAGATTGGGCACAGATACGCAGTATTTT.

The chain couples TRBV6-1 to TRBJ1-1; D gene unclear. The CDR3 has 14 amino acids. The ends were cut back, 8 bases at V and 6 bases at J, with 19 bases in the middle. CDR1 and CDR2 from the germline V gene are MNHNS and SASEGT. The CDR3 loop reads CASDPTMGIPEAFF. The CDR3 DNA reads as TGTGCCAGCGATCCGACGATGGGCATCCCTGAAGCTTTCTTT.

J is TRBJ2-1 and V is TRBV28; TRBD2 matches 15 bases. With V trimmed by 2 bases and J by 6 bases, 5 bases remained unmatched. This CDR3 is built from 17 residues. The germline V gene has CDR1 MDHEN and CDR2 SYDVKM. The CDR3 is CASSLGSGLAGGNEQFF. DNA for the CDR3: TGTGCCAGCAGTTTAGGTTCGGGACTAGCGGGAGGCAATGAGCAGTTCTTC.

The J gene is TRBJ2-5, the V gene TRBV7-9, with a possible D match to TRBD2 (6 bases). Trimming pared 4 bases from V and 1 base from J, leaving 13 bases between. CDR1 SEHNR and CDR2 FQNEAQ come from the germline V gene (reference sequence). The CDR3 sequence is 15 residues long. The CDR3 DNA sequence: TGTGCCAGCAGCTCGCTTGCGGGGTCCCAAGAGACCCAGTACTTC. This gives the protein CASSSLAGSQETQYF.

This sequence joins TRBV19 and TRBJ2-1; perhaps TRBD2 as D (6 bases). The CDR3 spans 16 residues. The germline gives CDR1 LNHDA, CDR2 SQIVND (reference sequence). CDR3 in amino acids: CASKRTPGSSYNEQFF. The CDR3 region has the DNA TGTGCTTCTAAGCGTACCCCCGGGAGTTCCTACAATGAGCAGTTCTTC.

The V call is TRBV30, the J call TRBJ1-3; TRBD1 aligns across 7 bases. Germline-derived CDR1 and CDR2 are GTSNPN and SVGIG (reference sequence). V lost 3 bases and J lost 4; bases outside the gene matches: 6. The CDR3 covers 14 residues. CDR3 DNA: TGTGCCTGGAGAGGCAGGGGGATCGGAAACACCATATATTTT. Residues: CAWRGRGIGNTIYF. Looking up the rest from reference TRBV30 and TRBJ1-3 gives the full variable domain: SQTIHQWPATLVQPVGSPLSLECTVEGTSNPNLYWYRQAAGRGLQLLFYSVGIGQISSEVPQNLSASRPQDRQFILSSKKLLLSDSGFYLCAWRGRGIGNTIYFGEGSWLTVV.

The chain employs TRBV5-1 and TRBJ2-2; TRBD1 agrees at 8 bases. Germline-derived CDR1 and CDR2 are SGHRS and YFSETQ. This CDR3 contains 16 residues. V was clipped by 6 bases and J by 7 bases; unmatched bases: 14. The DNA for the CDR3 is TGCGCCAGCACCGTCGGAACAGGGGGAAGTTTCGGGGAGCTGTTTTTT. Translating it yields CASTVGTGGSFGELFF. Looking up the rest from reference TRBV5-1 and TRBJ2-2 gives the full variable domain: KAGVTQTPRYLIKTRGQQVTLSCSPISGHRSVSWYQQTPGQGLQFLFEYFSETQRNKGNFPGRFSGRQFSNSRSEMNVSTLELGDSALYLCASTVGTGGSFGELFFGEGSRLTVL.

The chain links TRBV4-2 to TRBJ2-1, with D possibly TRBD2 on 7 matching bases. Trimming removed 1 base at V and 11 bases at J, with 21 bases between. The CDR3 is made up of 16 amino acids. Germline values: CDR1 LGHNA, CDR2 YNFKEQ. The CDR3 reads CASSQGGRGPDLKQFF. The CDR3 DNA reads TGTGCCAGCAGCCAAGGGGGGCGGGGGCCCGATCTGAAGCAGTTCTTC.

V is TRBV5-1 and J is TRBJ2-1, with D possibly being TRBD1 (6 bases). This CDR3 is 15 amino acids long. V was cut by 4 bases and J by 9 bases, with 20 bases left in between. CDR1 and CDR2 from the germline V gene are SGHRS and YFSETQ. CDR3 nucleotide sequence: TGCGCCAGCAGCCCCTCCGGGACATTACACGGTGAGCAGTTCTTC. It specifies CASSPSGTLHGEQFF.

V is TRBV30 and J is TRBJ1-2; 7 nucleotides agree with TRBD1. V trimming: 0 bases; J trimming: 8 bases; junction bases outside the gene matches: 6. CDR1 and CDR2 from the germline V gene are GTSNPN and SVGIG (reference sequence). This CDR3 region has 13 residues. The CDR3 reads CAWSVGRGDGYTF. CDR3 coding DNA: TGTGCCTGGAGTGTTGGCAGGGGGGACGGCTACACCTTC.